This T cell receptor (beta chain) is from a study of blood T cell repertoires in COVID-19. Study context: The origin of the acute and convalescent COVID-19 samples was the United States, Italy and Spain. Sample material is recorded as cDNA or gDNA derived from T cells, B-cell-depleted T cells, or PBMCs.

Per the original data handling: It was from reference gene primer amplification that nucleated cell counts were estimated. The data were produced by immunoSEQ multiplex PCR, yet TCRdb's version contains in-frame clones alone and is incomplete. V and J calls and clone size are those listed in that table; D and trimming were worked out from the DNA. The repertoire includes 50,000 to 55,000 clones, 87% of them detected once, and 4% sits in the top ten. Germline assignment: CDR1 SEHNR and CDR2 FQNEAQ (reference sequence). CDR3 length equals 14 residues. Trimming cost V 5 bases and J 4 bases; bases outside gene matches: 3.

Specimen: peripheral blood. This TCR was recovered from a middle-aged man with acute or convalescent COVID-19. V gene TRBV7-9 combines with J gene TRBJ1-1; 11 nucleotides align to TRBD1. The DNA of the CDR3 is TGTGCCAGCAGCAGGGGACAGGGGGGCACTGAAGCTTTCTTT. Translation gives CASSRGQGGTEAFF.